The rows below give T cell receptor beta chains drawn from one sample of a study of graft-versus-host responses after intestinal transplantation. Only in-frame clones appear in the TCRdb table, and some are missing; sequencing was by immunoSEQ multiplex PCR. The table has 100,000 or so clones, about 90% seen once; the top ten hold 0.85% to 1%. These receptors have no known antigen. The source was unstimulated CD4+ T cells sorted from spleen or lymph node cells, collected before transplant. The receptors originated from a human donor who was the organ donor for an intestinal transplant. CDR3s include the opening cysteine and the closing phenylalanine or tryptophan. The order of the fields is D gene, clone size, V gene, J gene, CDR3 protein, CDR3 DNA. D genes are given only for firm matches. Clone size is not always given. Where it is, it says once, few, many or a class for expanded clones.

>NA|NA|TRBV5-1|TRBJ2-7
CASSTGPYEQYF
TGCGCCAGCAGCACGGGCCCCTACGAGCAGTACTTC
>NA|once|TRBV7-2|TRBJ2-2
CASSLGPRPNKGELFF
TGTGCCAGCAGCTTAGGACCGCGTCCAAACAAGGGGGAGCTGTTTTTT
>TRBD1|NA|TRBV7-9|TRBJ2-7
CASTLTGLYEQYF
TGTGCCAGCACCTTGACAGGGCTCTACGAGCAGTACTTC
>NA|NA|TRBV28|TRBJ1-4
CASSLQINEKLFF
TGTGCCAGCAGTTTACAGATTAATGAAAAACTGTTTTTT
>NA|NA|TRBV29-1|TRBJ1-2
CSVGGQGTNYGYTF
TGCAGCGTTGGGGGGCAGGGGACTAACTATGGCTACACCTTC
>NA|NA|TRBV28|TRBJ2-4
CASSGKGIQYF
TGTGCCAGCAGTGGAAAGGGTATTCAGTACTTC
>NA|NA|TRBV7-9|TRBJ1-6
CASSKTEFNSPLHF
TGTGCCAGCAGTAAGACAGAGTTTAATTCACCCCTCCACTTT
>TRBD2|few|TRBV19|TRBJ2-1
CASSSGGAYNEQFF
TGTGCCAGTAGTAGCGGGGGGGCCTACAATGAGCAGTTCTTC
>TRBD1|NA|TRBV6-1|TRBJ1-6
CASSAGQGAGNSPLHF
TGTGCCAGCAGTGCCGGACAGGGGGCGGGGAATTCACCCCTCCACTTT
>NA|NA|TRBV19|TRBJ2-6
CASSIGSSGANVLTF
TGTGCCAGTAGTATAGGAAGCTCTGGGGCCAACGTCCTGACTTTC
>NA|once|TRBV11-2|TRBJ2-5
CASSLDRTTHQETQYF
TGTGCCAGCAGCTTAGACCGAACTACCCACCAAGAGACCCAGTACTTC
>NA|NA|TRBV30|TRBJ1-1
CAWSVLGEAFF
TGTGCCTGGAGTGTGTTGGGGGAAGCTTTCTTT
>NA|NA|TRBV6-6|TRBJ1-1
CAIRKDANTEAFF
TGTGCCATTCGAAAAGATGCGAACACTGAAGCTTTCTTT
>NA|NA|TRBV30|TRBJ2-5
CAWSVRLGGARETQYF
TGTGCCTGGAGTGTCCGTTTGGGGGGCGCGCGAGAGACCCAGTACTTC
>NA|NA|TRBV30|TRBJ2-7
CAWRPGLIEQYF
TGTGCCTGGAGGCCGGGACTTATAGAGCAGTACTTC
>NA|NA|TRBV19|TRBJ1-6
CASSMGNSPLHF
TGTGCCAGTAGTATGGGGAATTCACCCCTCCACTTT
>NA|NA|TRBV5-6|TRBJ2-5
CASSSWTVQETQYF
TGTGCCAGCAGCAGCTGGACGGTGCAAGAGACCCAGTACTTC
>TRBD1|NA|TRBV9|TRBJ1-2
CASSAGTGVGGYTF
TGTGCCAGCAGCGCCGGGACAGGGGTTGGCGGCTACACCTTC
>NA|NA|TRBV5-5|TRBJ2-5
CASSLGLAGETQYF
TGTGCCAGCAGCTTGGGCCTAGCAGGGGAGACCCAGTACTTC
>NA|NA|TRBV6-1|TRBJ1-1
CASSAWGDTEAFF
TGTGCCAGCAGTGCCTGGGGGGATACTGAAGCTTTCTTT
>NA|NA|TRBV5-1|TRBJ1-2
CASSLDGQVYGYTF
TGCGCCAGCAGCTTGGATGGGCAGGTCTATGGCTACACCTTC
>NA|NA|TRBV6-5|TRBJ2-1
CASSLSGVYDEQFF
TGTGCCAGCAGCCTATCAGGGGTTTACGATGAGCAGTTCTTC
>NA|once|TRBV5-1|TRBJ2-5
CASSNQETQYF
TGCGCCAGCAGCAACCAAGAGACCCAGTACTTC
>NA|NA|TRBV30|TRBJ1-2
CAQTFDVAYGYTF
TGTGCCCAAACTTTCGATGTCGCCTATGGCTACACCTTC
>TRBD1|NA|TRBV27|TRBJ2-3
CASSVEGARRTDTQYF
TGTGCCAGCAGTGTTGAGGGGGCAAGGCGCACAGATACGCAGTATTTT
>TRBD1|NA|TRBV10-3|TRBJ1-2
CAISPGQGHYGYTF
TGTGCCATCAGTCCGGGACAGGGGCACTATGGCTACACCTTC
>NA|NA|TRBV30|TRBJ2-6
CAWSARPGRFYSGANVLTF
TGTGCCTGGAGTGCCAGGCCCGGCAGATTCTACTCTGGGGCCAACGTCCTGACTTTC
>TRBD1|once|TRBV11-2|TRBJ1-1
CASSPGGSLNTEAFF
TGTGCCAGCAGTCCAGGGGGATCTCTGAACACTGAAGCTTTCTTT
>NA|NA|TRBV28|TRBJ2-4
CASSRPTGARTNIQYF
TGTGCCAGCAGTCGCCCGACGGGGGCCAGGACCAACATTCAGTACTTC
>NA|NA|TRBV5-8|TRBJ2-2
CASSPWGVDTGELFF
TGTGCCAGCAGCCCCTGGGGGGTCGACACCGGGGAGCTGTTTTTT
>NA|NA|TRBV7-8|TRBJ2-1
CASSLRGANEQFF
TGTGCCAGCAGCTTACGGGGGGCCAATGAGCAGTTCTTC
>NA|NA|TRBV6-6|TRBJ2-3
CASSYLDTQYF
TGTGCCAGCAGTTATCTGGATACGCAGTATTTT
>TRBD1|NA|TRBV11-3|TRBJ2-1
CASSHRDRITEQFF
TGTGCCAGCAGCCACCGGGACAGAATTACTGAGCAGTTCTTC
>TRBD1|NA|TRBV7-8|TRBJ1-2
CASTTSGQGAAGYTF
TGTGCCAGTACAACTAGCGGACAGGGGGCTGCCGGCTACACCTTC
>NA|once|TRBV7-2|TRBJ2-1
CASSLKSGYNEQFF
TGTGCCAGCAGCTTAAAATCAGGGTACAATGAGCAGTTCTTC
>NA|NA|TRBV7-9|TRBJ1-4
CASSPTLTGSSGEKLFF
TGTGCCAGCAGCCCAACATTAACAGGGTCAAGTGGTGAAAAACTGTTTTTT
>TRBD1|NA|TRBV7-6|TRBJ1-5
CASSRETGFSNQPQHF
TGTGCCAGCAGCCGCGAGACAGGGTTCAGCAATCAGCCCCAGCATTTT
>NA|NA|TRBV6-6|TRBJ1-1
CASSFDPNTEAFF
TGTGCCAGCAGTTTCGACCCGAACACTGAAGCTTTCTTT
>TRBD1|NA|TRBV19|TRBJ2-7
CASSIVFRGFGLYEQYF
TGTGCCAGTAGTATAGTCTTCAGGGGGTTTGGGCTCTACGAGCAGTACTTC
>NA|NA|TRBV9|TRBJ2-3
CASSPDSLTDTQYF
TGTGCCAGCAGCCCGGACAGTCTCACAGATACGCAGTATTTT
>NA|few|TRBV5-1|TRBJ1-1
CASSSEGGRTEAFF
TGCGCCAGCAGCTCGGAAGGAGGGCGGACTGAAGCTTTCTTT
>NA|once|TRBV7-2|TRBJ2-1
CASSPKDEQFF
TGTGCCAGCAGCCCAAAGGATGAGCAGTTCTTC
>NA|NA|TRBV7-2|TRBJ1-1
CASSYSGTANTEAFF
TGTGCCAGCAGCTACTCCGGGACCGCGAACACTGAAGCTTTCTTT
>TRBD2|NA|TRBV7-2|TRBJ2-7
CASSLSAGGALEQYF
TGTGCCAGCAGCTTGTCGGCGGGGGGTGCTCTGGAGCAGTACTTC
>NA|once|TRBV19|TRBJ2-6
CASSESGANVLTF
TGTGCCAGTAGCGAATCTGGGGCCAACGTCCTGACTTTC
>TRBD1|NA|TRBV6-1|TRBJ1-6
CASSEDPTGANNSPLHF
TGTGCCAGCAGTGAAGATCCGACAGGGGCTAATAATTCACCCCTCCACTTT
>NA|NA|TRBV14|TRBJ1-1
CASSRIRETEAFF
TGTGCCAGCAGCCGAATCAGGGAGACTGAAGCTTTCTTT
>TRBD2|few|TRBV7-8|TRBJ2-2
CASSLASGVGGELFF
TGTGCCAGCAGCTTAGCTAGCGGGGTGGGCGGGGAGCTGTTTTTT
>TRBD2|few|TRBV7-9|TRBJ2-1
CASSPGTSVYNEQFF
TGTGCCAGCAGCCCCGGGACTAGCGTTTACAATGAGCAGTTCTTC
>TRBD1|NA|TRBV18|TRBJ2-7
CASSPRDREDEQYF
TGTGCCAGCTCACCCCGGGACAGGGAGGACGAGCAGTACTTC
>NA|NA|TRBV7-9|TRBJ2-7
CASSLGGAGETYEQYF
TGTGCCAGCAGCTTAGGAGGGGCAGGGGAAACGTACGAGCAGTACTTC
>TRBD1|NA|TRBV2|TRBJ2-2
CASSEVGIGGAGELFF
TGTGCCAGCAGTGAAGTCGGTATAGGGGGCGCCGGGGAGCTGTTTTTT
>TRBD1|NA|TRBV11-2|TRBJ1-2
CASSLQSKDRGGGYTF
TGTGCCAGCAGCTTACAATCAAAAGACAGGGGCGGTGGCTACACCTTC
>NA|NA|TRBV7-8|TRBJ2-2
CASSLLGLTYGELFF
TGTGCCAGCAGCTTATTAGGACTTACATACGGGGAGCTGTTTTTT
>TRBD1|NA|TRBV28|TRBJ2-5
CASSRTGETQYF
TGTGCCAGCAGTCGGACAGGGGAGACCCAGTACTTC